Described below is a single TCR beta chain sequence and its context. Its antigen is unidentified. The time point was: blood 2 weeks post-SBRT. Treatment given: 15 Gy SBRT to primary tumor, nephrectomy 4 weeks later. The tumor was a clear cell renal cell carcinoma. The sample comes from a study of radiation and T cells in renal cell carcinoma. Across the study: Nephrectomy followed 15 Gy stereotactic body radiation by 4 weeks. Study-level results: In blood, top tumor clones expanded by 2 weeks, shrinking by 4. Pretreatment tumor biopsies were lacking, so baseline clonotypes are unknown.

The CDR3 is made up of 15 amino acids. V was pared by 0 bases and J by 10 bases, with 6 bases of the junction left unmatched. From germline, CDR1 is SGHKS and CDR2 YYEKEE (reference sequence). Some clones are missing from TCRdb's copy, which holds only in-frame ones; the method was immunoSEQ multiplex PCR. This table holds 70,000 or so clones, 82% found once. The sequence came from a man in his sixties with renal cell carcinoma. V and J are TRBV5-5 and TRBJ1-4; TRBD1 matches at 10 bases. The source was blood, collected from a patient whose treatment included radiotherapy and nephrectomy. CDR3 amino acids: CASSLDWDRGGKLFF. The CDR3 DNA sequence: TGTGCCAGCAGCTTGGATTGGGACAGGGGAGGAAAACTGTTTTTT.